This TCR beta chain was documented in a study of blood T cell repertoires in COVID-19. Background on the study: COVID-19 samples collected from the United States, Italy and Spain covered acute and convalescent phases. Sources were T cells, B-cell-depleted T cells, or PBMCs; the material itself was cDNA or gDNA.

The CDR3 spans 16 residues. Trimming removed 3 bases from V and 1 base from J, with 15 bases in between. CDR1 is MNHEY, CDR2 SVGEGT, per germline. Study processing details: Quantification of nucleated cells was approximated via reference gene primer amplification. TCRdb's copy holds only in-frame clones and misses some; the assay was immunoSEQ multiplex PCR. For V, J and clone size, that table is used; D and trimming come from the DNA. The data contain about 81,000 clones, approximately 88% of them singletons. This clonotype was obtained from a man in his sixties or seventies with acute or convalescent COVID-19. The sample comprised peripheral blood. The rearrangement joins TRBV6-2 or TRBV6-3 to TRBJ1-1, with D tentatively TRBD1 (6 bases). The CDR3 spells CASSYGTRVPNTEAFF. CDR3 bases: TGTGCCAGCAGTTATGGGACAAGGGTACCGAACACTGAAGCTTTCTTT.